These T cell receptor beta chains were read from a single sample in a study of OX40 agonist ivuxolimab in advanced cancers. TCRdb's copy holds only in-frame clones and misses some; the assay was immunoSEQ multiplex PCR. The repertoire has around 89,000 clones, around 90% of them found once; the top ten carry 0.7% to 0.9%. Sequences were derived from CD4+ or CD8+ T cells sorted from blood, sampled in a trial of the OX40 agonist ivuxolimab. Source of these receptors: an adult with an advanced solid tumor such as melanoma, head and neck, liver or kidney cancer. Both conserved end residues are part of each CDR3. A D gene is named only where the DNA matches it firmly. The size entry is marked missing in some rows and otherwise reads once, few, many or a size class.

CASSFSSGGSYNEQFF TGTGCCAGCAGCTTTTCCTCTGGCGGCTCCTACAATGAGCAGTTCTTC TRBJ2-1 TRBV7-2 . .
CASSQETGANTGELFF TGTGCCAGCAGCCAAGAGACAGGGGCGAACACCGGGGAGCTGTTTTTT TRBJ2-2 TRBV4-2 TRBD1 .
CASVGNTNTEAFF TGTGCCAGCGTGGGCAACACGAACACTGAAGCTTTCTTT TRBJ1-1 TRBV9 . .
CAWSVGSNQPQHF TGTGCCTGGAGTGTTGGGTCCAATCAGCCCCAGCATTTT TRBJ1-5 TRBV30 . .
CASSPFGLAGVGEQFF TGTGCCAGCTCACCTTTTGGACTAGCGGGAGTAGGTGAGCAGTTCTTC TRBJ2-1 TRBV18 TRBD2 .
CASSDGEGISSYEQYF TGTGCCAGCAGTGACGGGGAAGGAATTAGCTCCTACGAGCAGTACTTC TRBJ2-7 TRBV2 . few
CATSRDLPGGGSPLHF TGTGCCACCAGCAGAGATCTCCCAGGGGGCGGCTCACCCCTCCACTTT TRBJ1-6 TRBV15 TRBD1 once
CASSQDWAEKLFF TGTGCCAGCAGCCAAGATTGGGCTGAAAAACTGTTTTTT TRBJ1-4 TRBV4-2 . .
CASSPITGGSWSGELFF TGTGCCAGCTCACCTATCACAGGGGGATCCTGGAGCGGGGAGCTGTTTTTT TRBJ2-2 TRBV18 TRBD1 once
CASSAANEQYF TGTGCCAGCAGCGCGGCAAACGAGCAGTACTTC TRBJ2-7 TRBV14 . .
CASTERGQPQHF TGTGCCAGCACCGAAAGGGGACAGCCCCAGCATTTT TRBJ1-5 TRBV6-6 . .
CASSPTTTGTTEAFF TGTGCCAGCAGCCCGACCACCACAGGTACCACTGAAGCTTTCTTT TRBJ1-1 TRBV4-2 . .
CASTLIGGKAYNEQFF TGTGCCAGCACCCTTATCGGGGGGAAGGCCTACAATGAGCAGTTCTTC TRBJ2-1 TRBV7-2 TRBD2 .
CASSLAYGNQPQHF TGTGCCAGCAGCTTAGCATACGGGAATCAGCCCCAGCATTTT TRBJ1-5 TRBV7-2 . .
CASSFSLSSDANTGELFF TGTGCCAGCAGCTTTTCCTTATCTAGCGACGCGAACACCGGGGAGCTGTTTTTT TRBJ2-2 TRBV5-4 . .
CASRGDMGGGRGEQYF TGTGCCAGCAGGGGGGACATGGGGGGTGGACGGGGCGAGCAGTACTTC TRBJ2-7 TRBV27 . .
CASSSLLAGVYNEQFF TGTGCCAGCAGCTCCCTACTAGCGGGGGTTTACAATGAGCAGTTCTTC TRBJ2-1 TRBV7-6 TRBD2 once
CASSVSRGHTEAFF TGTGCCAGCAGTGTATCCCGGGGGCACACTGAAGCTTTCTTT TRBJ1-1 TRBV2 . .
CASRTGTSNRETQYF TGTGCCAGCAGGACCGGGACTAGCAATCGCGAGACCCAGTACTTC TRBJ2-5 TRBV28 TRBD2 .
CAIRGQRVNTIYF TGTGCCATCAGAGGACAGAGGGTGAACACCATATATTTT TRBJ1-3 TRBV10-3 . .
CASSFGLGANTGELFF TGTGCCAGCAGCTTTGGGCTGGGCGCGAACACCGGGGAGCTGTTTTTT TRBJ2-2 TRBV5-4 . .
CASSSRTGPYEQYF TGTGCCAGCAGTTCCAGGACGGGACCCTACGAGCAGTACTTC TRBJ2-7 TRBV27 . .
CASMKAGELETQYF TGTGCCAGTATGAAGGCGGGAGAGCTGGAGACCCAGTACTTC TRBJ2-5 TRBV19 TRBD2 .
CASSPGTGAADTQYF TGTGCCAGCTCACCGGGGACAGGGGCGGCAGATACGCAGTATTTT TRBJ2-3 TRBV18 TRBD1 .
CASSLDREYYEQYF TGTGCCAGCAGCTTAGACAGGGAATACTACGAGCAGTACTTC TRBJ2-7 TRBV11-3 . .
CASSPGAQETQYF TGTGCCAGCTCACCAGGGGCCCAAGAGACCCAGTACTTC TRBJ2-5 TRBV18 . few
CAAGGGWTEAFF TGTGCCGCCGGTGGGGGATGGACTGAAGCTTTCTTT TRBJ1-1 TRBV28 . .
CAISEAGLAEDTQYF TGTGCCATCAGTGAGGCTGGGCTAGCGGAAGATACGCAGTATTTT TRBJ2-3 TRBV10-3 TRBD2 .
CASSLDEAGGPQETQYF TGTGCCAGCAGCCTGGATGAAGCGGGGGGGCCGCAAGAGACCCAGTACTTC TRBJ2-5 TRBV7-8 TRBD2 .
CASSLRDIAPNNEQFF TGCGCCAGCAGCCTCCGGGATATAGCGCCCAACAATGAGCAGTTCTTC TRBJ2-1 TRBV4-1 . .
CASSPTGGGYEQYF TGTGCCAGCTCACCGACAGGGGGAGGCTACGAGCAGTACTTC TRBJ2-7 TRBV18 TRBD1 .
CASSQDLDRVVPGELFF TGTGCCAGCAGCCAAGATTTGGACAGGGTAGTTCCCGGGGAGCTGTTTTTT TRBJ2-2 TRBV4-2 TRBD1 .
CASTKGTSGGALPFF TGTGCCAGCACCAAAGGTACTAGCGGGGGGGCCCTTCCGTTCTTC TRBJ2-1 TRBV5-6 TRBD2 .
CASSLSRGEELFF TGTGCCAGCAGTTTAAGTCGAGGGGAGGAACTGTTTTTT TRBJ1-4 TRBV27 . .
CASSTWKLYNEQFF TGTGCCAGCAGCACCTGGAAACTGTACAATGAGCAGTTCTTC TRBJ2-1 TRBV7-2 . .
CASSLVGSSYEQYF TGCGCCAGCAGCTTGGTAGGCAGCTCCTACGAGCAGTACTTC TRBJ2-7 TRBV5-1 . .
CASSFWGQGIAYEQYF TGTGCCAGCAGTTTTTGGGGACAGGGGATCGCCTACGAGCAGTACTTC TRBJ2-7 TRBV27 TRBD1 .